This TCR beta chain was sequenced for a study of blood T cell repertoires in COVID-19. Original data processing: Reference gene primer amplification in the assay estimated nucleated cell counts. Profiled with immunoSEQ multiplex PCR; TCRdb holds only in-frame clones, not every one. From that table come the V and J calls and clone size; the DNA was used to work out D and trimming. The sample lists approximately 470,000 clones, 87% seen once, with under 0.85% in the top ten. Participants were aged roughly 18 to 89 years from roughly 25 US areas. Self-reported history from a screening survey and questionnaire set each donor's cohort. Donors in Cohort 3 counted as recovered after two negative PCRs, clearance, or symptom resolution. Notes on this clone: At one boundary the junction diverges from the germline segment, which might be a read error.

The CDR3 loop spans 11 amino acids. CDR1 and CDR2 (germline): SEHNR, FQNEAQ (reference sequence). This sequence joins TRBV7-9 and TRBJ1-1; D remains ambiguous. The origin of this receptor is a woman aged 18-30 years who had recovered from COVID-19. Material: PBMCs or T cells enriched from blood (not recorded which). The CDR3 loop is CASSLNNEAFF. The CDR3 nucleotides read TGTGCCAGCAGCTTAAACAATGAAGCTTTCTTT.